The 14 T cell receptor beta chains listed next were all sequenced from one sample in a study of vaccination and CD4 T cells after COVID-19. Documented treatment: approximately nine-day PBMC culture with coronavirus spike peptide pools or control peptides (ViraFEST assay). An Oncomine TCR Beta short-read assay was used to sequence the DNA from cultured CD4+ T cells. A single record per CDR3 protein comes from TCRdb applying MiXCR to the PCR reads. The sample lists about 16,000 distinct CDR3 sequences, approximately 57% occurring once. These receptors' targets are unknown. Material: CD4+ T cells from blood, cultured in vitro. Receptors were obtained from a human donor who had recovered from COVID-19.

The V gene is TRBV7-2, the J gene TRBJ2-3; 12 nucleotides match TRBD2. With 4 bases clipped from V and 6 bases from J, the junction kept 8 bases outside the gene matches. In germline, CDR1 is SGHTA, CDR2 FQGNSA. The CDR3 is 16 amino acids. The CDR3 coding sequence is TGTGCCAGCAGCTCTTCTAGCGGGGGGGCCTGGGATACGCAGTATTTT. Its protein product is CASSSSSGGAWDTQYF.

This chain's CDR3 is CASSRGTSGNYNEQFF. For the CDR3, the DNA is TGCGCCAGCAGCCGCGGGACTAGCGGTAACTACAATGAGCAGTTCTTC. The J gene is TRBJ2-1, the V gene TRBV5-1; 11 bases match TRBD2. Germline V gene sequence: CDR1 SGHRS, CDR2 YFSETQ. This CDR3 region has 16 residues. The V gene end was trimmed by 4 bases and the J gene end by 3 bases; junction bases not matched to a gene: 6.

The gene calls are TRBV2 and TRBJ1-5, with D uncertain. The germline V gene has CDR1 SNHLY and CDR2 FYNNEI. The CDR3 spans 15 residues. V was pared by 7 bases and J by 4 bases, with 17 bases between. This CDR3 reads CASMRVGQANQPQHF. CDR3 nucleotides: TGTGCCAGCATGAGGGTTGGCCAGGCAAATCAGCCCCAGCATTTT.

In regard to this clonotype: The junction departs from the called germline gene at one end, perhaps through a read error. The chain uses TRBV7-9 and TRBJ1-1, with D possibly matching TRBD1 (5 bases). CDR3 size: 15 residues. Germline V lookup: CDR1 SEHNR, CDR2 FQNEAQ (reference sequence). This CDR3 is CASSLNGAMNTEALF. The CDR3 DNA is TGTGCCAGCAGCCTAAACGGGGCGATGAACACTGAAGCTCTCTTT.

This clonotype occurred a few times. The chain joins TRBV12-3 or TRBV12-4 to TRBJ2-2; 7 positions agree with TRBD1. After removal of 5 bases from V and 5 bases from J, the junction contained 8 bases not matched to a gene. The CDR3 loop spans 15 amino acids. DNA of the CDR3: TGTGCCAGCAGTCCGACAGGGCCCGGAACCGGGGAGCTGTTTTTT. Protein: CASSPTGPGTGELFF.

The V and J genes are TRBV7-9 and TRBJ2-7; D remains unclear. The germline gives CDR1 SEHNR, CDR2 FQNEAQ (reference sequence). CDR3 size: 14 residues. V was cut by 1 base and J by 4 bases, with 11 bases left in between. CDR3: CASSLGDWKYEQYF. CDR3 nucleotide sequence: TGTGCCAGCAGCTTAGGGGATTGGAAGTACGAGCAGTACTTC.

Comments on this clonotype: Sequence at one end of the junction differs from germline and may be a read error. The rearrangement joins TRBV28 to TRBJ1-2; perhaps TRBD1 as D (6 bases). Germline lookup yields CDR1 MDHEN and CDR2 SYDVKM. The CDR3 spans 14 residues. The CDR3 spells CASGLTQGQRGYTF. DNA of the CDR3: TGTGCCAGCGGTTTAACCCAGGGGCAGCGGGGCTACACCTTC.

This chain links TRBV7-2 with TRBJ1-3; TRBD1 matches at 10 bases. The ends lost 4 bases at V and 0 bases at J; junction bases unmatched: 0. Germline V gene data show CDR1 as SGHTA and CDR2 as FQGNSA. CDR3 length: 15 residues. As DNA, the CDR3 is TGTGCCAGCAGCTGGACAGGGGGCTCTGGAAACACCATATATTTT. Encoded protein: CASSWTGGSGNTIYF.

This clonotype was detected only a few times. The DNA of the CDR3 is TGTGCCACCAGTGAGTTCAGGGCGGGAGTTCGGGAGACCCAGTACTTC. It encodes CATSEFRAGVRETQYF. The chain carries TRBV24-1 and TRBJ2-5, with 7 positions matching TRBD2. Germline values: CDR1 KGHDR, CDR2 SFDVKD. V trimming: 4 bases; J trimming: 5 bases; junction bases outside the gene matches: 12. This CDR3 is 16 amino acids long.

The chain's CDR3 is CSARDRLGYTEAFF. The CDR3 coding sequence is TGCAGTGCTAGAGATCGCCTGGGATACACTGAAGCTTTCTTT. V gene TRBV20-1 combines with J gene TRBJ1-1; D remains ambiguous. The length of the CDR3 is 14 residues. Germline V gene data show CDR1 as DFQATT and CDR2 as SNEGSKA (reference sequence). The V end was cut by 0 bases, the J end by 3 bases, with 11 bases between.

The genes are TRBV9 and TRBJ2-7, with D perhaps TRBD1 or TRBD2 (5 bases each). The germline CDR1 and CDR2 sequences are SGDLS and YYNGEE. The CDR3 is 14 amino acids. Trimming took 0 bases from V and 2 from J, leaving 9 bases between them. DNA of the CDR3: TGTGCCAGCAGCGTAGCTTGGGGACCCTACGAGCAGTACTTC. The encoded protein is CASSVAWGPYEQYF. Based on the CDR3 plus reference TRBV9 and TRBJ2-7, the full variable domain is DSGVTQTPKHLITATGQRVTLRCSPRSGDLSVYWYQQSLDQGLQFLIQYYNGEERAKGNILERFSAQQFPDLHSELNLSSLELGDSALYFCASSVAWGPYEQYFGPGTRLTVT.

The table lists this clonotype with a count of one. This chain uses TRBV5-1 with TRBJ2-7; tentatively, D is TRBD1 (6 bases). The CDR3 sequence is 13 residues long. Between the trimmed V and J ends, which lost 4 bases and 6 bases, there was a span of 14 bases. Germline CDR1 and CDR2: SGHRS and YFSETQ. CDR3 DNA sequence: TGCGCCAGCAGCCCCGTAGTGGGGGCCGAGCAGTACTTC. This gives the protein CASSPVVGAEQYF.

CDR3 nucleotides: TGTGCCACCAGTGATTCGCCTCCGAGCGCGAGGACCGGGGAGCTGTTTTTT. Encoded protein: CATSDSPPSARTGELFF. The chain uses TRBV24-1 and TRBJ2-2, with D hard to call. CDR3 size: 17 residues. The germline V and J ends were trimmed by 2 bases and 5 bases, with 17 bases remaining between them. CDR1 and CDR2 (germline): KGHDR, SFDVKD.

There are a few counts of this clonotype. The J gene is TRBJ2-3, the V gene TRBV5-1; D is unresolved. V lost 0 bases and J 0 bases, leaving 11 bases between the germline ends. Germline V gives CDR1 SGHRS, CDR2 YFSETQ. The CDR3 length is 16 residues. The CDR3 nucleotides are TGCGCCAGCAGCTTGGCGTACCTGGGAAGCACAGATACGCAGTATTTT. Protein product: CASSLAYLGSTDTQYF.